These 25 T cell receptor beta chains were sequenced from one sample in a study of cytomegalovirus exposure and HLA in healthy donors. Both 60 Vbeta primers and 13 Jbeta primers went into the PCR. Measured with immunoSEQ multiplex PCR; TCRdb has only the in-frame clones, and not every one. The top ten clones hold 2.5% to 4% of a sample with approximately 160,000 clones, roughly 79% of them seen once. Sample: PBMCs. These TCRs come from a woman between 50 and 59 years old in good health and CMV-seropositive.

In its sample, this clone was seen once. This chain connects TRBV5-8 to TRBJ2-1; 9 bases agree with TRBD2. In germline, CDR1 is SGHTS, CDR2 YDEGEE. Trimming cost V 2 bases and J 6 bases; bases outside gene matches: 9. This CDR3 is 16 amino acids long. The DNA of the CDR3 is TGTGCCAGCAGCTTTAGCGGGAGTCCGGGGGTCAATGAGCAGTTCTTC. Protein sequence: CASSFSGSPGVNEQFF.

V gene TRBV28 combines with J gene TRBJ1-1; 8 nucleotides align to TRBD1. This CDR3 is built from 13 residues. Germline V CDR1 and CDR2: MDHEN, SYDVKM. V shed 6 bases, J shed 3 bases, and the junction held 3 bases outside the gene matches. The CDR3: CASRGQAYTEAFF. The CDR3 DNA reads as TGTGCCAGCAGGGGACAGGCGTACACTGAAGCTTTCTTT.

This clone was recorded only once. The chain carries TRBV7-2 and TRBJ1-2, with 9 bases matching TRBD1. This CDR3 has 15 residues. The V segment lost 1 base and the J segment 8 bases; nucleotides outside the gene matches: 8. Looked up from germline, CDR1 is SGHTA and CDR2 is FQGNSA. The CDR3 sequence is CASSLGDRAPTGYTF. The CDR3 region has the DNA TGTGCCAGCAGCTTAGGGGACAGGGCGCCCACGGGCTACACCTTC.

The J gene is TRBJ2-3, the V gene TRBV7-2; 8 bases match TRBD1. There are 14 residues in the CDR3. Losses at the gene ends were 5 bases for V and 4 bases for J; bases not matched to a gene: 5. Germline CDR1 and CDR2: SGHTA and FQGNSA. In nucleotides, the CDR3 is TGTGCCAGCAGCCTTTGGACAGGGCCAGATACGCAGTATTTT. Protein sequence: CASSLWTGPDTQYF.

The chain joins TRBV5-1 to TRBJ2-1; D is perhaps TRBD2 (6 bases). The CDR3 contains 13 residues. Looked up from germline, CDR1 is SGHRS and CDR2 is YFSETQ. V lost 1 base, J lost 12 bases, and 14 bases lay in between. The CDR3 here is CASSLRDQEGQFF. DNA of the CDR3: TGCGCCAGCAGCTTGCGGGACCAGGAGGGGCAGTTCTTC.

This chain connects TRBV9 to TRBJ1-5, with TRBD1 matching 8 bases. The length of the CDR3 is 14 residues. The V segment lost 4 bases and the J segment 6 bases; nucleotides outside the gene matches: 6. Looked up from germline, CDR1 is SGDLS and CDR2 is YYNGEE. The CDR3 coding sequence is TGTGCCAGCAGCTTACGAGACAGGGGTCAGCCCCAGCATTTT. This translates into CASSLRDRGQPQHF.

This chain links TRBV4-1 with TRBJ1-6; maybe TRBD1 (6 bases). V lost 0 bases and J lost 5, with 11 bases in between. The germline V gene encodes CDR1 MGHRA and CDR2 YSYEKL. The CDR3 runs 16 residues. CDR3 residues: CASSQDSGQDNSPLHF. DNA of the CDR3: TGCGCCAGCAGCCAAGACTCGGGACAAGATAATTCACCCCTCCACTTT.

This clone occurred a few times. The chain combines TRBV7-9 with TRBJ1-1; no definite D call. The germline V gene has CDR1 SEHNR and CDR2 FQNEAQ (reference sequence). This CDR3 is built from 13 residues. V lost 5 bases and J 3 bases, leaving 10 bases between the germline ends. This CDR3 is CASSRTEDTEAFF. In DNA form, the CDR3 reads TGTGCCAGCAGCCGTACTGAGGACACTGAAGCTTTCTTT.

The rearrangement uses TRBV4-1 and TRBJ2-5; D might be TRBD1 (5 bases). Per germline, CDR1 MGHRA and CDR2 YSYEKL. The germline V and J ends were trimmed by 1 base and 5 bases, with 17 bases remaining between them. This CDR3 region has 16 residues. The CDR3 protein is CASSQAPRVGRETQYF. In DNA, the CDR3 is TGCGCCAGCAGCCAAGCCCCTCGTGTGGGGCGGGAGACCCAGTACTTC.

The V and J genes are TRBV27 and TRBJ1-1, with D unclear. This CDR3 has 14 amino acids. Trimming pared 6 bases from V and 3 bases from J, leaving 14 bases between. Germline CDR1 is MNHEY and CDR2 is SMNVEV (reference sequence). CDR3 sequence reads: CASSSNGGDTEAFF. CDR3 sequence (DNA): TGTGCCAGCAGCAGTAATGGAGGTGACACTGAAGCTTTCTTT.

The V and J genes are TRBV11-2 and TRBJ2-7, with 7 bases aligning to TRBD1. The CDR3 totals 15 residues. Per germline, CDR1 SGHAT and CDR2 FQNNGV. Trimming took 5 bases from V and 2 from J; bases not matched to a gene: 9. The CDR3 DNA reads as TGTGCCAGCAGCCCCCGGAGACAGGGCGCCTACGAGCAGTACTTC. Translation gives CASSPRRQGAYEQYF.

This clone was recorded once. The genes are TRBV25-1 and TRBJ2-7; tentative D call: TRBD1 (5 bases). The germline V gene has CDR1 MGHDK and CDR2 SYGVNS. The CDR3 totals 14 residues. Between the trimmed V and J ends, which lost 2 bases and 2 bases, there was a span of 10 bases. This CDR3 reads CASSERAGPYEQYF. The CDR3 DNA is TGTGCCAGCAGTGAACGCGCAGGGCCCTACGAGCAGTACTTC.

V usage is TRBV27 and J usage is TRBJ2-7, with 7 nucleotides matching TRBD1. The CDR3 loop spans 15 amino acids. Germline CDR1 and CDR2: MNHEY and SMNVEV (reference sequence). This CDR3 is CASRGPGQFSYEQYF. CDR3 coding DNA: TGTGCTTCAAGGGGACCGGGACAGTTCTCCTACGAGCAGTACTTC.

V is TRBV2 and J is TRBJ2-3; 10 nucleotides line up with TRBD2. This CDR3 region has 14 residues. Germline CDR1 reads SNHLY; CDR2 reads FYNNEI. Trimming at V came to 10 bases and at J to 7 bases, leaving 11 bases not matched to a gene. The CDR3 loop is CAIAASGSENTQYF. The CDR3 region has the DNA TGTGCCATCGCGGCTAGCGGGAGTGAGAATACGCAGTATTTT.

The chain employs TRBV2 and TRBJ1-2; D not certain. Trimming took 6 bases from V and 8 from J, leaving 7 bases between them. The germline V gene has CDR1 SNHLY and CDR2 FYNNEI. The CDR3 covers 10 residues. In DNA, the CDR3 is TGTGCCAGCAGGAGGGAGGGCTACACCTTC. Residues: CASRREGYTF.

This clone was seen a single time. CDR3 in DNA: TGCGCCAGCAGCTCCCCCCAGGGGGGAAGATGCGCAGATACGCAGTATTTT. It specifies CASSSPQGGRCADTQYF. The chain has TRBV5-1 and TRBJ2-3; D is perhaps TRBD1 (7 bases). Germline values: CDR1 SGHRS, CDR2 YFSETQ. The germline V and J ends were trimmed by 3 bases and 4 bases, with 21 bases remaining between them. The CDR3 extends over 17 amino acids.

This sequence joins TRBV5-1 and TRBJ1-2; the match to TRBD1 covers 8 bases. Germline V gene data show CDR1 as SGHRS and CDR2 as YFSETQ. Germline trimming cut 2 bases from V and 8 bases from J; bases unmatched to any gene: 8. The CDR3 has 14 amino acids. The DNA of the CDR3 is TGCGCCAGCAGCTTCCTGACAGGGGCTGACGGCTACACCTTC. Protein: CASSFLTGADGYTF.

The chain combines TRBV5-1 with TRBJ1-2; perhaps TRBD1 as D (6 bases). Trimming removed 2 bases from V and 6 bases from J, with 8 bases in between. The CDR3 contains 12 residues. From germline, CDR1 is SGHRS and CDR2 YFSETQ. The CDR3 loop is CASSLGQNGYTF. CDR3 coding DNA: TGCGCCAGCAGCTTAGGACAGAATGGCTACACCTTC.

The chain is built from TRBV27 and TRBJ1-4; 8 bases match TRBD1. There are 16 residues in the CDR3. J lost 16 bases, V lost 6 bases, and 22 bases had no gene match. Germline CDR1 reads MNHEY; CDR2 reads SMNVEV (reference sequence). CDR3 protein: CASSPGTGIFGEKSFF. The CDR3 DNA reads TGTGCCAGCAGCCCAGGGACAGGCATCTTCGGAGAAAAATCGTTTTTT.

The V call is TRBV11-2, the J call TRBJ1-1; 8 positions agree with TRBD1. J gave up 7 bases and V 6 bases, and 7 bases lay outside the gene matches. The germline V gene encodes CDR1 SGHAT and CDR2 FQNNGV. The CDR3 loop spans 13 amino acids. CDR3 bases: TGTGCCAGCAGTTCAGACAGGGGTGGTGAAGCTTTCTTT. This gives the protein CASSSDRGGEAFF.

This chain connects TRBV11-3 to TRBJ2-1; maybe TRBD2 (5 bases). The CDR3 extends over 12 amino acids. The V and J ends lost 3 bases and 10 bases respectively, with 10 bases between them. Looked up from germline, CDR1 is SGHNT and CDR2 is YENEEA. CDR3 loop: CASSLNQREQFF. DNA of the CDR3: TGTGCCAGCAGCTTGAATCAGCGGGAGCAGTTCTTC. The entire variable domain, with the rest obtained from reference TRBV11-3 and TRBJ2-1, is as follows: EAGVVQSPRYKIIEKKQPVAFWCNPISGHNTLYWYLQNLGQGPELLIRYENEEAVDDSQLPKDRFSAERLKGVDSTLKIQPAELGDSAVYLCASSLNQREQFFGPGTRLTVL.

The chain joins TRBV4-1 to TRBJ1-3, with D perhaps TRBD1 (5 bases). Germline values: CDR1 MGHRA, CDR2 YSYEKL. Trimming removed 2 bases from V and 2 bases from J, with 10 bases in between. The CDR3 is 15 amino acids. The CDR3 DNA reads TGCGCCAGCAGCCAAAGGGGCATAGCTGGAAACACCATATATTTT. Translated, it gives CASSQRGIAGNTIYF.

V and J are TRBV5-1 and TRBJ1-1; 8 positions agree with TRBD1. The germline V gene encodes CDR1 SGHRS and CDR2 YFSETQ. Losses at the gene ends were 4 bases for V and 4 bases for J; bases not matched to a gene: 6. CDR3 length equals 14 residues. The CDR3 DNA sequence: TGCGCCAGCAGCGCGTTCACAGGGGGCACTGAAGCTTTCTTT. It translates to CASSAFTGGTEAFF.

The CDR3 DNA reads TGCGCCAGCAGCCAAGAGAGCGGTAGCTACAATGAGCAGTTCTTC. Protein: CASSQESGSYNEQFF. This sequence joins TRBV4-1 and TRBJ2-1, with D possibly being TRBD2 (5 bases). Germline CDR1 reads MGHRA; CDR2 reads YSYEKL. CDR3 length: 15 residues. The V gene lost 0 bases and the J gene lost 3 bases, with 9 bases spanning the gap.

The CDR3 reads CAWSVHSGGAMSNEQYF. Written as DNA, the CDR3 is TGTGCCTGGAGTGTGCATAGCGGGGGGGCCATGAGTAACGAGCAGTACTTC. The V call is TRBV30, the J call TRBJ2-7, with 11 bases lining up with TRBD2. CDR3 length: 17 residues. Losses at the gene ends were 0 bases for V and 5 bases for J; bases not matched to a gene: 12. From germline, CDR1 is GTSNPN and CDR2 SVGIG (reference sequence).